Each of the 2 T cell receptor beta chains below was sequenced from the same sample in a study of response to subunit inactivated influenza vaccine. TCRdb re-analysed the RT-PCR reads in MiXCR, keeping a single row per CDR3 protein. The sample includes hundreds of thousands of distinct CDR3 sequences, 15% to 19% seen only once; the top ten take approximately 10%. Sequences were derived from PBMCs from blood, sampled roughly 13 days after vaccination. Every receptor here comes from a man over 45 who received an inactivated influenza vaccine.

The chain has TRBV12-3 or TRBV12-4 and TRBJ2-1; tentatively, D is TRBD2 (5 bases). V was cut by 6 bases and J by 6 bases, with 18 bases left in between. The CDR3 totals 15 residues. The CDR3 DNA reads as TGTGCCAGCAGCCCAGACGGGGTCCCCGGCAATGAGCAGTTCTTC. It specifies CASSPDGVPGNEQFF.

The chain is built from TRBV19 and TRBJ1-5, with TRBD1 matching 9 bases. J gave up 11 bases and V 7 bases, and 9 bases lay outside the gene matches. The germline V gene encodes CDR1 LNHDA and CDR2 SQIVND (reference sequence). This CDR3 has 13 residues. CDR3 nucleotide sequence: TGTGCCAGTAACCGGGACAGGGAAGGGTCCCAGCATTTT. It codes for CASNRDREGSQHF.